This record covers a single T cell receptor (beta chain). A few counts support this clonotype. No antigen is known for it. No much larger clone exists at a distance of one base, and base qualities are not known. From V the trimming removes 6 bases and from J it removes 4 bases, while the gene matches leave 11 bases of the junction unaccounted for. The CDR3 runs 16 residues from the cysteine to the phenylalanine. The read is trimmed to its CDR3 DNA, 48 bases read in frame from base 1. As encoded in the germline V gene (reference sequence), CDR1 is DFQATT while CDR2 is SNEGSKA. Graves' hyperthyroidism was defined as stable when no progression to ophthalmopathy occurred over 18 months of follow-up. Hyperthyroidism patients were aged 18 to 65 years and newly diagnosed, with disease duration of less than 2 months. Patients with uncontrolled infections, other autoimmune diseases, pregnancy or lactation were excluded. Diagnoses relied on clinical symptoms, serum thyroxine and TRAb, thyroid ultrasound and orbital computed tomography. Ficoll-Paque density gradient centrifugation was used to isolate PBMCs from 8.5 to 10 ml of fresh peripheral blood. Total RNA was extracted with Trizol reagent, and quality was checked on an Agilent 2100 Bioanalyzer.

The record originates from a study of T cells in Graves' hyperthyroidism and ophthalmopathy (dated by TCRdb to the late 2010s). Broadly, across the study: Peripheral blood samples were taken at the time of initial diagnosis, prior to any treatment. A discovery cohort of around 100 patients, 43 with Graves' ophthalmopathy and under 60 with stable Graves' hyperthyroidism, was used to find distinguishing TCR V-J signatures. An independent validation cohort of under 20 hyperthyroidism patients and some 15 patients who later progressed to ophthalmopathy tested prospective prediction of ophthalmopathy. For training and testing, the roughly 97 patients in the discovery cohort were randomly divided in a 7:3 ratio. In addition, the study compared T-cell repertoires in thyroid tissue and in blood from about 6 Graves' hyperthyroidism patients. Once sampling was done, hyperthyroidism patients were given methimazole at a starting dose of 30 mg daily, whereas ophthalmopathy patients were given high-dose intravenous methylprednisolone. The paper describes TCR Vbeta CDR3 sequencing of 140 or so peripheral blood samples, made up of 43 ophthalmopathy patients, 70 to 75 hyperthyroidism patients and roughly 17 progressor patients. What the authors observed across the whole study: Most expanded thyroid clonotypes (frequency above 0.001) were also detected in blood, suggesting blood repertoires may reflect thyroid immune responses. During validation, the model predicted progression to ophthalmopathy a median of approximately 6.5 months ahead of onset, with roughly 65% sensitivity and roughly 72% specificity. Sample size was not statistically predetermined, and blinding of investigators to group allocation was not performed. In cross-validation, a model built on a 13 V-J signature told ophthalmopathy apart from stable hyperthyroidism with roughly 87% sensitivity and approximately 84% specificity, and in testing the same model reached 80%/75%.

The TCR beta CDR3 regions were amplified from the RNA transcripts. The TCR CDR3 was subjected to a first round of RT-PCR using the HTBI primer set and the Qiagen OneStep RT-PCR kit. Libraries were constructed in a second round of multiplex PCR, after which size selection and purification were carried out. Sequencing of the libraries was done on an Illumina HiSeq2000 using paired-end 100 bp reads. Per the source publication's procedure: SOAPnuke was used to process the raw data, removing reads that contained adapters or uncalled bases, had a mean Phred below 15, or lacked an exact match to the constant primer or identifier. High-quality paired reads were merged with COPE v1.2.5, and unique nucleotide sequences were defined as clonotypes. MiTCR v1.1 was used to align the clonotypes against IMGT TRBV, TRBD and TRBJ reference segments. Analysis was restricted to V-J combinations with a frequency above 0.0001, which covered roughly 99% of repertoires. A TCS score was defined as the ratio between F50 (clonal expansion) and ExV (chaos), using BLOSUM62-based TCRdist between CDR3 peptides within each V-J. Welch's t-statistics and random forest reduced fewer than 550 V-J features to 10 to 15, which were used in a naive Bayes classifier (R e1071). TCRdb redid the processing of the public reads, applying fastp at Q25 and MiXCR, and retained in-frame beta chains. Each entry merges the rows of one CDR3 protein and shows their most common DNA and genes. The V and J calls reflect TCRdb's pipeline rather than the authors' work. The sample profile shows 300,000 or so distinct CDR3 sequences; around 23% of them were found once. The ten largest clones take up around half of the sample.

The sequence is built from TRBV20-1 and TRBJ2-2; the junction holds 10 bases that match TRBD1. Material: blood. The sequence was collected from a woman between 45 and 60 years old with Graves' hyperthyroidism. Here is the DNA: TGCAGTGCAAGACCGGGACAGGGGACGGTCACCGGGGAGCTGTTTTTT. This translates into CSARPGQGTVTGELFF.